This T cell receptor beta chain emerged from a study of shared clonotypes between healthy human individuals. The CDR3 spans 14 residues. Assay: immunoSEQ multiplex PCR; the TCRdb copy retains only in-frame clones and omits some. The data show roughly 700,000 clones, under 80% seen once. The chain couples TRBV1 to TRBJ1-1. TRBV1 is flagged as a pseudogene. Sequenced: memory CD4+ T cells sorted from blood. Subset described: CD45RA-negative fraction. The receptor was isolated from a woman in her 30s in good health. DNA of the CDR3: TGCACCAGCAGCCAAGAGCCCCCGAACACTGAAGCTTTCTTT. It translates to CTSSQEPPNTEAFF.